This TCR beta chain was identified during a study of CD4 T cells in relation to SARS-CoV-2 and coronaviruses. Across the whole study: TCR beta CDR3s were sequenced after approximately ten-day antigen culture of PBMCs. The HLA restriction of the shared crossreactive spike epitopes was mapped.

Cryopreserved PBMCs were CD4-enriched, then split into naive and memory cells. For around ten days, 10^5 sorted CD4+ cells grew with T cell-depleted PBMCs and CEF. TCRdb's copy holds only in-frame clones and misses some; the assay was immunoSEQ multiplex PCR. The sample includes tens of thousands of clones, approximately 80% seen only once; the top ten take around 1.2%. As regards this clone: No antigen is known for it.

This CDR3 has 13 residues. Germline V gives CDR1 MDHEN, CDR2 SYDVKM. Between the trimmed V and J ends, which lost 3 bases and 3 bases, there was a span of 7 bases. The chain is built from TRBV28 and TRBJ2-3; possible D gene TRBD2, 5 bases. The TCR was taken from an adult with COVID-19. Sequenced input: naive CD4+ T cells from PBMCs, cultured in vitro. Subset indicated: naive CD4+ T cells isolated by negative enrichment. The CDR3 nucleotides read TGTGCCAGCAGTTTGGGAGAAACAGATACGCAGTATTTT. Protein: CASSLGETDTQYF. Filled out from reference TRBV28 and TRBJ2-3, the complete variable domain reads DVKVTQSSRYLVKRTGEKVFLECVQDMDHENMFWYRQDPGLGLRLIYFSYDVKMKEKGDIPEGYSVSREKKERFSLILESASTNQTSMYLCASSLGETDTQYFGPGTRLTVL.